This T cell receptor beta chain was identified in a study of CD8+ T cells in alopecia areata. Study conclusions and caveats: Significant decreases in scalp clonality and expanded CD8+ clones followed tofacitinib treatment. Sequencing of scalp samples also captures resident alphabeta T cells of normal skin.

Trimming at V came to 4 bases and at J to 6 bases, leaving 4 bases not matched to a gene. The germline V gene encodes CDR1 SEHNR and CDR2 FQNEAQ (reference sequence). The CDR3 extends over 15 amino acids. Investigators isolated RNA and reverse transcribed it into cDNA to act as the sequencing template. Data came from immunoSEQ multiplex PCR; TCRdb stores just in-frame clones and leaves some out. The table lists approximately 18,000 clones, 50% to 70% of them singletons. For this clone: The antigen remains undetermined.

Treatment: oral pan-JAK inhibitor, 5-10 mg twice daily. The study team obtained lesional scalp punch biopsies and peripheral blood from alopecia areata patients. The chain carries TRBV7-9 and TRBJ2-2, with 11 bases lining up with TRBD1. This TCR derives from a human donor with alopecia areata. The input for sequencing was skin, taken at week 4, from a patient treated with tofacitinib. The DNA for the CDR3 is TGTGCCAGCAGCTCCTGGACAGGGGGCCCCGGGGAGCTGTTTTTT. The encoded protein is CASSSWTGGPGELFF.